The 2 T cell receptor beta chains listed next were all sequenced from one sample in a study of control samples from healthy donors and cancer patients. Produced via immunoSEQ multiplex PCR; TCRdb's table is partial and in-frame only. The data show about 100,000 clones, about 90% seen once. Sample: blood. Source of these receptors: a woman aged 50 to 65 in good health.

The V call is TRBV18, the J call TRBJ1-5, with 9 bases identical to TRBD1. Germline V gene lookup returns CDR1 KGHSH and CDR2 LQKENI. The J segment lost 7 bases and the V segment lost 5 bases, leaving 6 bases of the junction unmatched. This CDR3 contains 14 residues. The CDR3: CASSFAQGAQPQHF. The CDR3 DNA reads TGTGCCAGCTCATTCGCACAGGGGGCCCAGCCCCAGCATTTT.

The J gene is TRBJ2-2, the V gene TRBV7-3; D remains ambiguous. The ends were cut back, 1 base at V and 0 bases at J, with 6 bases in the middle. CDR1 and CDR2 from the germline V gene are SGHTA and FQGTGA. The CDR3 has 15 amino acids. This CDR3 reads CASSLSSANTGELFF. CDR3 DNA sequence: TGTGCCAGCAGCTTAAGTTCGGCGAACACCGGGGAGCTGTTTTTT.